The clone carrying this TCR beta chain appeared many times. No antigen is known for it. TCRdb processed the RT-PCR reads anew with MiXCR; each CDR3 protein has one entry. The repertoire holds some 520,000 distinct CDR3 sequences, approximately 15% seen once, with less than 4% in the top ten. The germline V and J ends were trimmed by 10 bases and 7 bases, with 23 bases remaining between them. This CDR3 contains 15 residues. The germline gives CDR1 ENHRY, CDR2 SYGVKD. This entry belongs to a study of response to subunit inactivated influenza vaccine. Whole-study findings and limits: Researchers suggested that each seasonal influenza vaccination recruits few new T cells.

The receptor was isolated from a man aged 50-75 years who received an inactivated influenza vaccine. The specimen comprised CD4+ T cells sorted from PBMCs, sampled less than 30 months after vaccination. The chain is built from TRBV10-3 and TRBJ2-1, with TRBD1 as a possible D gene (6 bases). CDR3 sequence reads: CATDPSTGLRNEQFF. Written as DNA, the CDR3 is TGTGCCACCGATCCTTCGACAGGCTTAAGAAATGAGCAGTTCTTC.